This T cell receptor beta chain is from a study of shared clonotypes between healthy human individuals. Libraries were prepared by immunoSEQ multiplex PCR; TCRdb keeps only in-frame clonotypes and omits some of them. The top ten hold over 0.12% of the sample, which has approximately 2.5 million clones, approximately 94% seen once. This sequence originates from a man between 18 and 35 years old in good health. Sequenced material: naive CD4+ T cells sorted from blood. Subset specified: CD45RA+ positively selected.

The CDR3 sequence is CASSLGDRASTNEQYF. In DNA, the CDR3 is TGCGCCAGCAGCTTGGGGGACAGGGCTTCTACTAACGAGCAGTACTTC. The rearrangement uses TRBV5-1 and TRBJ2-7; 9 bases map to TRBD1. J lost 5 bases, V lost 0 bases, and 9 bases had no gene match. This CDR3 is 16 amino acids long. Germline values: CDR1 SGHRS, CDR2 YFSETQ.